The 8 T cell receptor beta chains below all came from one sample that was sequenced in a study of T cells in Graves' hyperthyroidism and ophthalmopathy. RNA transcripts yielded amplified TCR beta CDR3 regions. First-round RT-PCR targeting the TCR CDR3 was performed with the HTBI primer set. Via MiXCR, TCRdb re-called the multiplex PCR reads, giving one row per CDR3 protein. This sample has a few hundred thousand distinct CDR3 sequences, with about 18% found just once. What was sequenced was blood. The receptors originated from a man aged 18 to 29 with Graves' ophthalmopathy.

J is TRBJ1-5 and V is TRBV4-1; D is unresolved. CDR1 and CDR2 (germline): MGHRA, YSYEKL. Trimming took off 1 base at V and 7 bases at J, with 8 bases between the two ends. The CDR3 contains 13 residues. CDR3 DNA: TGCGCCAGCAGCCAAGTGAAGGACCAGCCCCAGCATTTT. Protein product: CASSQVKDQPQHF.

V and J are TRBV4-1 and TRBJ2-5; 7 nucleotides agree with TRBD1. Per the germline V gene, CDR1 is MGHRA and CDR2 is YSYEKL. V gave up 0 bases and J gave up 3 bases; unmatched junction bases: 4. The CDR3 runs 15 residues. CDR3 sequence reads: CASSQDTGQKETQYF. The DNA for the CDR3 is TGCGCCAGCAGCCAAGACACGGGACAGAAAGAGACCCAGTACTTC.

CDR3 DNA sequence: TGCAGCGCCGACGACGCGGGCTACACCTTC. Translating it yields CSADDAGYTF. V is TRBV29-1 and J is TRBJ1-2, with D unresolved. Germline assignment: CDR1 SQVTM and CDR2 ANQGSEA. This CDR3 has 10 residues. V lost 7 bases and J 8 bases, leaving 11 bases between the germline ends. Looking up the rest from reference TRBV29-1 and TRBJ1-2 gives the full variable domain: SAVISQKPSRDICQRGTSLTIQCQVDSQVTMMFWYRQQPGQSLTLIATANQGSEATYESGFVIDKFPISRPNLTFSTLTVSNMSPEDSSIYLCSADDAGYTFGSGTRLTVV.

J is TRBJ1-4 and V is TRBV28, with D perhaps TRBD1 (6 bases). This CDR3 has 12 residues. The germline CDR1 and CDR2 sequences are MDHEN and SYDVKM. Trimming stripped 8 bases from V and 13 bases from J, with 17 bases between. CDR3 in amino acids: CASYGQNFGLFF. The CDR3 DNA reads TGTGCCAGCTATGGACAGAACTTCGGACTGTTTTTT.

With regard to this clonotype: A read error is possible here, since a much larger clone lies one base away. This chain connects TRBV5-5 to TRBJ1-5; D not certain. This CDR3 region has 13 residues. From germline, CDR1 is SGHKS and CDR2 YYEKEE (reference sequence). V was clipped by 10 bases and J by 10 bases, with 21 bases between them. CDR3: CAGSPEDLFPQHF. The CDR3 DNA reads as TGTGCCGGCTCGCCTGAGGACCTCTTTCCCCAGCATTTT.

The CDR3 coding sequence is TGCAGTGCTAGCCTTCCCCTAGCGAGGCTTGCAGATACGCAGTATTTT. Translated: CSASLPLARLADTQYF. The genes are TRBV20-1 and TRBJ2-3; possibly TRBD2 for D (6 bases). This CDR3 comprises 16 residues. CDR1 is DFQATT, CDR2 SNEGSKA, per germline (reference sequence). Between the trimmed V and J ends, which lost 3 bases and 4 bases, there was a span of 20 bases.

On this clonotype itself: One base away lies a much larger clone, so this may be a sequencing read error. The V call is TRBV12-3 or TRBV12-4, the J call TRBJ1-2, with D uncertain. The CDR3 loop spans 14 amino acids. CDR3 nucleotide sequence: TGTGCCTGCAGTTTGGTTGGACTGAGCTATGGCTACACCTTC. Its translation: CACSLVGLSYGYTF.

The J gene is TRBJ1-5, the V gene TRBV20-1; D perhaps matches TRBD1 (5 bases). Trimming cost V 3 bases and J 9 bases, with 15 bases left between them. Germline CDR1 is DFQATT and CDR2 is SNEGSKA (reference sequence). The CDR3 sequence is 13 residues long. CDR3 loop: CSARGEERRPQHF. In DNA form, the CDR3 reads TGCAGTGCTAGGGGGGAGGAAAGACGGCCCCAGCATTTT.